The clone carrying this TCR beta chain is judged medium-sized. Its antigen is undetermined. These data originate in a study of radiotherapy plus CTLA-4 blockade in lung cancer. General observations from the study: Together with interferon-beta, which increased in serum after radiation, early dynamic changes in blood T cell clones were reportedly the best predictors of response.

TCRdb's table, derived via immunoSEQ multiplex PCR, lists solely in-frame clones and lacks some. Of 55,000 to 70,000 clones in the sample, around 79% were seen once. The CDR3 contains 14 residues. Trimming took off 5 bases at V and 1 base at J, with 11 bases between the two ends. Germline V lookup: CDR1 SGHVS, CDR2 FNYEAQ. This TCR came from a human donor with non-small cell lung cancer who had a complete response to radiotherapy plus ipilimumab. This sequence joins TRBV7-6 and TRBJ1-1; possible D gene TRBD1, 5 bases. The input for sequencing was peripheral blood, taken from a patient treated with radiotherapy plus ipilimumab. Written as DNA, the CDR3 is TGTGCCAGCAGCAAAGTAACAGGGAACACTGAAGCTTTCTTT. It is translated as CASSKVTGNTEAFF.